This T cell receptor (beta chain) was sequenced in a study of cytotoxic CD8 clonotypes in ibrutinib-treated CLL. Germline-derived CDR1 and CDR2 are MNHEY and SVGAGI. V was cut by 8 bases and J by 3 bases, with 5 bases left in between. The CDR3 spans 11 residues. Cryopreserved PBMCs provided about 2 micrograms of genomic DNA for the TCR beta libraries. Sequenced by immunoSEQ multiplex PCR; TCRdb stores in-frame clones only, minus some. Of approximately 20,000 clones in the sample, roughly 80% were seen once. The origin of this receptor is a human donor with chronic lymphocytic leukemia. The sample here was PBMCs, taken before ibrutinib treatment. V gene TRBV6-5 combines with J gene TRBJ1-3; D uncertain. The CDR3 DNA is TGTGCCAGCCGTTTTGGAAACACCATATATTTT. Translation gives CASRFGNTIYF.